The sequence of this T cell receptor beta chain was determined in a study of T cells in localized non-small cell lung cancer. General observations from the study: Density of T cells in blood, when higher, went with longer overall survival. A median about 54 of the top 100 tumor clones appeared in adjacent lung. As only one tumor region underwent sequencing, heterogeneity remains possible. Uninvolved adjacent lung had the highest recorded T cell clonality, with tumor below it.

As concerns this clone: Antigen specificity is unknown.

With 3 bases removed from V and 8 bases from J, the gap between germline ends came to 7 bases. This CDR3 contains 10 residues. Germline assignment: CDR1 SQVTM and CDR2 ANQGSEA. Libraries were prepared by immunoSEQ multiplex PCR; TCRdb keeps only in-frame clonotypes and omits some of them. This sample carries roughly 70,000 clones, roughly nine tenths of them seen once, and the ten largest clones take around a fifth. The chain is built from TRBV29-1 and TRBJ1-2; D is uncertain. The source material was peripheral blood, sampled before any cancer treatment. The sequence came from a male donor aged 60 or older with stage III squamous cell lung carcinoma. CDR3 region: CSVDDRGYTF. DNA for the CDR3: TGCAGCGTTGATGACCGGGGCTACACCTTC.